This record looks at one T cell receptor (beta chain) sequence and its context. The antigen is undetermined. The data belong to a study of T cell responses to AZD1222 COVID-19 vaccine. Findings of the study overall: White British ancestry dominated among donors, who included more females, and clonal diversity was possibly underestimated. Spike regions recognized by vaccine-associated CD4 TCRs spanned the protein, led by 160-218 and 743-854.

Germline V gene lookup returns CDR1 MNHEY and CDR2 SVGAGI. The CDR3 contains 14 residues. V was pared by 6 bases and J by 1 base, with 12 bases between. Some clones are missing from TCRdb's copy, which holds only in-frame ones; the method was immunoSEQ multiplex PCR. The repertoire holds around 110,000 clones, with 80% to 90% as singletons. The input for sequencing was peripheral blood, taken on day 0 of MenACWY control vaccination. The V gene is TRBV6-5, the J gene TRBJ1-1; D ambiguous. The TCR sequence derives from an adult in good health. For the CDR3, the DNA is TGTGCCAGCAGCCTACACCGGGAGAACACTGAAGCTTTCTTT. It yields the protein CASSLHRENTEAFF.